One TCR beta chain is described in this entry. TCRdb keeps only in-frame clones here, not all; method: immunoSEQ multiplex PCR. The repertoire holds about 85,000 clones, with over 85% as singletons. The sample originates from a study of T cell responses to AZD1222 COVID-19 vaccine. This clonotype was obtained from an adult in good health. The material was peripheral blood, obtained on day 0 of AZD1222 vaccination.

The CDR3 loop is CASGLAGGPSYNEQFF. In DNA, the CDR3 is TGTGCCAGCGGACTAGCGGGAGGGCCCTCCTACAATGAGCAGTTCTTC. The chain carries TRBV19 and TRBJ2-1; 15 positions match TRBD2. The CDR3 extends over 16 amino acids. The V gene end was trimmed by 9 bases and the J gene end by 0 bases; junction bases not matched to a gene: 3. CDR1 and CDR2 from the germline V gene are LNHDA and SQIVND (reference sequence). Based on the CDR3 plus reference TRBV19 and TRBJ2-1, the full variable domain is DGGITQSPKYLFRKEGQNVTLSCEQNLNHDAMYWYRQDPGQGLRLIYYSQIVNDFQKGDIAEGYSVSREKKESFPLTVTSAQKNPTAFYLCASGLAGGPSYNEQFFGPGTRLTVL.